Below, 10 T cell receptor beta chains from the same sample are listed, as sequenced in a study of blood T cell repertoires in COVID-19. Method: immunoSEQ multiplex PCR; TCRdb's copy keeps in-frame clones and lacks some. In the table there are over 100,000 clones, approximately 87% of which are singletons. What was sequenced was peripheral blood. All receptors come from a woman aged 50 to 65 with acute or convalescent COVID-19.

This chain connects TRBV5-1 to TRBJ2-3; D remains unclear. Germline V gene sequence: CDR1 SGHRS, CDR2 YFSETQ. CDR3 size: 13 residues. V lost 7 bases, J lost 6 bases, and 15 bases lay in between. This CDR3 reads CASFVAGHDTQYF. The CDR3 nucleotides read TGCGCCAGCTTCGTAGCCGGTCATGATACGCAGTATTTT.

The chain carries TRBV6-1 and TRBJ1-1, with D possibly being TRBD1 (6 bases). Germline V gives CDR1 MNHNS, CDR2 SASEGT. This CDR3 is built from 15 residues. Trimming removed 3 bases at V and 3 bases at J, with 14 bases between. The CDR3 region has the DNA TGTGCCAGCAGTGATAGGACAGCATGGTACACTGAAGCTTTCTTT. It yields the protein CASSDRTAWYTEAFF.

The chain combines TRBV3-1 (or the pseudogene TRBV3-2) with TRBJ2-7; possibly TRBD2 for D (5 bases). The CDR3 sequence is 11 residues long. The V gene's germline CDR1 is LGHDT and CDR2 YNNKEL (reference sequence). V was cut by 3 bases and J by 6 bases, with 6 bases left in between. CDR3 bases: TGTGCCAGCAGCCAGGGGAGCGAGCAGTACTTC. This codes for CASSQGSEQYF.

The CDR3 nucleotides read TGTGCCAGCAGCTCACAGGCTAGCGGGGGTAGGGAGCAGTTCTTC. Translated, it gives CASSSQASGGREQFF. The chain has TRBV7-2 and TRBJ2-1; 10 bases line up with TRBD2. CDR1 SGHTA and CDR2 FQGNSA come from the germline V gene. CDR3 size: 15 residues. V was clipped by 4 bases and J by 10 bases; unmatched bases: 10.

This rearrangement joins TRBV5-8 to TRBJ2-2, with 9 nucleotides matching TRBD1. Trimming at V came to 7 bases and at J to 0 bases, leaving 4 bases not matched to a gene. Germline lookup yields CDR1 SGHTS and CDR2 YDEGEE. The CDR3 covers 15 residues. CDR3 sequence: CASQTGGSNTGELFF. Written as DNA, the CDR3 is TGTGCCAGCCAGACAGGGGGTTCGAACACCGGGGAGCTGTTTTTT.

V gene TRBV19 combines with J gene TRBJ2-1; possibly TRBD1 for D (5 bases). The V end was cut by 5 bases, the J end by 4 bases, with 9 bases between. Germline loops: CDR1 LNHDA, CDR2 SQIVND (reference sequence). This CDR3 is 13 amino acids long. CDR3 region: CASSLYRYNEQFF. The CDR3 bases are TGTGCCAGTAGTTTGTACAGGTACAATGAGCAGTTCTTC.

This chain connects TRBV5-4 to TRBJ1-4; no firm D call. From germline, CDR1 is SGHNT and CDR2 YYREEE (reference sequence). The V and J ends lost 2 bases and 1 base respectively, with 9 bases between them. The CDR3 runs 15 residues. The CDR3 sequence is CASSFTGGTNEKLFF. CDR3 nucleotide sequence: TGTGCCAGCAGCTTCACTGGAGGAACTAATGAAAAACTGTTTTTT.

The chain is built from TRBV5-1 and TRBJ1-3; possible D gene TRBD1, 5 bases. From germline, CDR1 is SGHRS and CDR2 YFSETQ. The CDR3 contains 15 residues. V was trimmed by 1 base and J by 0 bases, leaving 8 bases between them. The CDR3: CASSLLGLSGNTIYF. Here the CDR3 DNA reads TGCGCCAGCAGCTTGTTGGGGCTCTCTGGAAACACCATATATTTT. Using reference TRBV5-1 and TRBJ1-3 for the parts outside the CDR3, the full variable domain is KAGVTQTPRYLIKTRGQQVTLSCSPISGHRSVSWYQQTPGQGLQFLFEYFSETQRNKGNFPGRFSGRQFSNSRSEMNVSTLELGDSALYLCASSLLGLSGNTIYFGEGSWLTVV.

The chain joins TRBV19 to TRBJ2-7, with D tentatively TRBD2 (6 bases). The CDR3 covers 16 residues. Germline CDR1 is LNHDA and CDR2 is SQIVND (reference sequence). V shed 1 base and J shed 3 bases, with 16 bases lying between them. This CDR3 reads CASSIGGGSRVYEQYF. The CDR3 DNA sequence: TGTGCCAGTAGTATAGGCGGAGGGTCGAGGGTCTACGAGCAGTACTTC.

The chain uses TRBV6-6 and TRBJ1-1, with D perhaps matching TRBD1 (5 bases). The CDR3 consists of 14 residues. Germline values: CDR1 MNHNY, CDR2 SVGAGI (reference sequence). Trimming cost V 6 bases and J 1 base, with 12 bases left between them. The CDR3 region is CASSSGGGNTEAFF. CDR3 nucleotides: TGTGCCAGCAGCTCCGGGGGGGGGAACACTGAAGCTTTCTTT.